This TCR beta chain was identified during a study of regulatory T cells in long-lasting Graves disease. The time point denotes: newly diagnosed GD, antithyroid drugs for less than 3 months. Generation of the TCR library employed RNA extracted from PBMCs. TCR beta libraries were built with iRepertoire HTBI primers and Arm-PCR of CDR3 regions. TCRdb re-derived calls from the multiplex PCR reads in MiXCR, one entry per CDR3 protein. The data contain 400,000 to 550,000 distinct CDR3 sequences, roughly 17% of them singletons. General study results and limits: Preferential use of TRBV28, TRBJ1-2 and TRBJ2-5 was seen in persistent disease.

The sample holds many counts of this clonotype. Its antigen is not known. Germline assignment: CDR1 SGHRS and CDR2 YFSETQ. V lost 1 base and J lost 1, with 21 bases in between. CDR3 length: 19 amino acids. These records were also assigned to another study, of T cells in Graves' hyperthyroidism and ophthalmopathy. From that second work: When ophthalmopathy did not progress within 18 months, Graves' hyperthyroidism was considered stable. HTBI primers were the set used in a first-round RT-PCR of the TCR CDR3.

The chain joins TRBV5-1 to TRBJ2-1, with D perhaps TRBD1 or TRBD2 (6 bases each). Source: peripheral blood mononuclear cells (PBMCs), taken at new diagnosis, from a patient treated with antithyroid drugs. The clonotype was recovered from a woman aged 25-40 years with Graves disease. CDR3 nucleotide sequence: TGCGCCAGCAGCTTGTGGGATCGCAGGGGAGGCATTTCCTACAATGAGCAGTTCTTC. It specifies CASSLWDRRGGISYNEQFF.